The 2 T cell receptor beta chains below were found in one sample sequenced in a study of CD8+ T cells in alopecia areata. The sequencing template was cDNA reverse transcribed from extracted RNA. Repertoires were generated with immunoSEQ multiplex PCR, while TCRdb's copy carries only in-frame clones and drops some. Of more than 90,000 clones in the sample, around 58% were seen once. Treatment described: oral pan-JAK inhibitor, 5-10 mg twice daily. Sequencing used CD8+ T cells sorted from blood, obtained at week 4, from a patient treated with tofacitinib. All receptors derive from a human donor with alopecia areata.

V is TRBV29-1 and J is TRBJ2-7; a possible D gene is TRBD1 (6 bases). Germline values: CDR1 SQVTM, CDR2 ANQGSEA. Trimming took 7 bases from V and 0 from J, leaving 13 bases between them. The CDR3 runs to 13 residues. CDR3 protein: CSAGQTVSYEQYF. CDR3 in DNA: TGCAGCGCCGGACAGACGGTCTCCTACGAGCAGTACTTC.

The chain is built from TRBV29-1 and TRBJ2-7, with TRBD1 matching 10 bases. The CDR3 spans 15 residues. The V and J ends lost 0 bases and 6 bases, in that order; junction bases with no gene match: 8. CDR1 and CDR2 (germline): SQVTM, ANQGSEA. The CDR3 sequence is CSVEDQRQGAGEQYF. The CDR3 DNA sequence: TGCAGCGTTGAAGACCAAAGACAGGGGGCAGGCGAGCAGTACTTC.